Only a few counts were recorded for the clone carrying this T cell receptor (beta chain). Its antigen is currently unknown. The data stem from a study of CD8 T cells in ankylosing spondylitis. Study-wide results and caveats: Certain motif variants had earlier been reported in reactive arthritis synovial fluid and blood.

The trim removed 7 bases at V and 4 bases at J, leaving 10 bases unmatched. CDR1 and CDR2 from the germline V gene are KGHSH and LQKENI. This CDR3 is built from 17 residues. TCR beta libraries were made by quantitative 5'-RACE with molecular barcodes. TCRdb reprocessed the 5' RACE reads with MiXCR, giving one entry per CDR3 protein. Of about 240,000 distinct CDR3 sequences listed, around 7.8% are singletons. The J gene is TRBJ2-1, the V gene TRBV18; 13 bases are a match to TRBD2. Sequencing was performed on blood, either unsorted or a sorted T cell fraction (not recorded which). The clonotype comes from a male donor with ankylosing spondylitis or in good health (not recorded which). The CDR3 loop reads CASCSAPGLAGYNEQFF. In DNA form, the CDR3 reads TGTGCCAGCTGTTCTGCTCCGGGACTAGCGGGGTACAATGAGCAGTTCTTC.